This entry concerns a single T cell receptor beta chain. This clonotype was found many times. Its antigen is still unknown. No much larger clonotype is one base removed from it; base qualities were not supplied. This sample was included in a study of T cells in Graves' hyperthyroidism and ophthalmopathy (dated by TCRdb to about 2019). For the study in its entirety: To identify distinguishing TCR V-J signatures, a discovery cohort of about 95 patients was used, comprising under 45 with Graves' ophthalmopathy and 57 with stable Graves' hyperthyroidism. The approximately 90 discovery patients were randomly split 7:3 into training and test sets. After blood sampling, hyperthyroidism patients were treated with methimazole at a starting dose of 30 mg daily, and ophthalmopathy patients were treated with high-dose intravenous methylprednisolone. According to the paper, TCR Vbeta CDR3 sequencing was carried out on some 130 peripheral blood samples, which came from more than 40 ophthalmopathy, around 74 hyperthyroidism and 17 progressor patients. An independent validation cohort of fewer than 20 hyperthyroidism patients and approximately 17 patients who later progressed to ophthalmopathy tested prospective prediction of ophthalmopathy. In addition, the study compared T-cell repertoires in thyroid tissue and in blood from several Graves' hyperthyroidism patients.

The CDR3 holds 13 amino acids from the cysteine to the phenylalanine. Only CDR3 DNA is held: 39 bases, read in frame from base 1. CDR1 SNHLY and CDR2 FYNNEI were looked up in the germline V gene. The junction carries 10 bases between V and J, which are trimmed by 6 bases and 2 bases respectively. The study excluded patients with uncontrolled infections, other autoimmune diseases, pregnancy or lactation. Diagnoses were established on the basis of clinical symptoms, serum thyroxine and TRAb, thyroid ultrasound, and orbital computed tomography. Trizol reagent was used to extract total RNA, and RNA quality was then checked on an Agilent 2100 Bioanalyzer. Here is what the overall study found, with its caveats: Sample size was not statistically predetermined, and blinding of investigators to group allocation was not performed. In cross-validation, a model built on a 13 V-J signature told ophthalmopathy apart from stable hyperthyroidism with less than 90% sensitivity and around 83% specificity, and in testing the same model reached 80%/75%. Most expanded thyroid clonotypes (frequency above 0.001) were also found in blood, which suggests that blood repertoires may mirror thyroid immune responses. In validation, the model predicted progression to ophthalmopathy a median of about 6 months before onset, with about 70% sensitivity and 72.22% specificity.

The TCR beta CDR3 regions were amplified from the RNA transcripts. The first round of RT-PCR for the TCR CDR3 was performed with the HTBI primer set and the Qiagen OneStep RT-PCR kit. Libraries were constructed in a second round of multiplex PCR, after which size selection and purification were performed. Paired-end sequencing of the libraries was performed with 100 bp reads on an Illumina HiSeq2000. On the authors' methods: SOAPnuke was used to process the raw data, with reads discarded if the reads contained adapters or uncalled bases, had a mean Phred below 15, or lacked an exact constant-primer or identifier match. COPE v1.2.5 was used to merge the high-quality paired reads, and each unique nucleotide sequence was defined as a clonotype. MiTCR v1.1 was used to align the clonotypes against IMGT TRBV, TRBD and TRBJ reference segments. The analysis was restricted to V-J combinations with a frequency above 0.0001, which together covered over 99% of the repertoires. The TCS score was defined as F50 (clonal expansion) divided by E x V (chaos), with BLOSUM62-based TCRdist calculated between CDR3 peptides within each V-J. Welch's t-statistics and random forest reduced approximately 520 V-J features to roughly 13, which were used in a naive Bayes classifier (R e1071). The Morisita-Horn index was used to measure how similar the thyroid and blood repertoires were. Starting from the raw public reads, TCRdb applied fastp trimming at Q25, assembled clones with MiXCR and retained in-frame beta chains. Each CDR3 protein gets just one entry, which takes the most common genes and DNA from the rows behind it. The V and J calls were determined by TCRdb, not by the authors. The sample contains hundreds of thousands of distinct CDR3 sequences, nearly 45% of them found a single time. Approximately 6.8% of the sample lies in the top ten.

The V and J segments used are TRBV2 and TRBJ1-2; the D gene is possibly TRBD1, with 5 bases matching. This clonotype was sampled from an adult man with Graves' disease, either hyperthyroidism or ophthalmopathy (not recorded which). The sample was peripheral blood or thyroid tissue (not recorded which). The CDR3 in this case is CASRGRPNYGYTF. The DNA sequence follows: TGTGCCAGCAGGGGACGGCCGAACTATGGCTACACCTTC.